One and the same sample provided the 4 T cell receptor beta chains below, sequenced in a study of T cells in localized non-small cell lung cancer. Profiling relied on immunoSEQ multiplex PCR, and the TCRdb table lists in-frame clones only, not all of them. The sample lists 25,000 to 30,000 clones, 80% to 95% occurring once. The sample consisted of peripheral blood, taken before any cancer treatment. These receptor sequences come from an older female donor with stage I lung adenocarcinoma.

V gene TRBV19 combines with J gene TRBJ1-5, with TRBD1 matching over 7 bases. Losses at the gene ends were 3 bases for V and 0 bases for J; bases not matched to a gene: 5. The CDR3 extends over 16 amino acids. CDR1 is LNHDA and CDR2 is SQIVND in the germline V gene (reference sequence). This CDR3 is CASSILGGYSNQPQHF. CDR3 nucleotide sequence: TGTGCCAGTAGTATCTTAGGGGGCTATAGCAATCAGCCCCAGCATTTT.

The chain has TRBV4-1 and TRBJ1-3, with 7 bases that match TRBD1. After removal of 6 bases from V and 0 bases from J, the junction contained 5 bases not matched to a gene. The germline V gene encodes CDR1 MGHRA and CDR2 YSYEKL. The CDR3 is 15 amino acids. The CDR3 loop is CASRLGQASGNTIYF. CDR3 DNA sequence: TGCGCCAGCAGACTTGGACAGGCCTCTGGAAACACCATATATTTT.

The genes are TRBV7-1 and TRBJ2-2; 7 bases line up with TRBD2. Being an ORF, TRBV7-1 has a function that is uncertain. The CDR3 spans 15 residues. V gave up 5 bases and J gave up 5 bases; unmatched junction bases: 8. CDR3 sequence: CASSPTSAATGELFF. The CDR3 bases are TGTGCCAGCAGCCCAACTAGCGCGGCAACCGGGGAGCTGTTTTTT.

This clone occurred once. The V call is TRBV6-6, the J call TRBJ1-1, with D unresolved. The CDR3 contains 15 residues. Per germline, CDR1 MNHNY and CDR2 SVGAGI (reference sequence). The V and J ends lost 10 bases and 4 bases respectively, with 22 bases between them. The CDR3: CATVPGRLWSTEAFF. CDR3 nucleotides: TGTGCCACTGTCCCTGGTCGACTCTGGAGCACTGAAGCTTTCTTT.